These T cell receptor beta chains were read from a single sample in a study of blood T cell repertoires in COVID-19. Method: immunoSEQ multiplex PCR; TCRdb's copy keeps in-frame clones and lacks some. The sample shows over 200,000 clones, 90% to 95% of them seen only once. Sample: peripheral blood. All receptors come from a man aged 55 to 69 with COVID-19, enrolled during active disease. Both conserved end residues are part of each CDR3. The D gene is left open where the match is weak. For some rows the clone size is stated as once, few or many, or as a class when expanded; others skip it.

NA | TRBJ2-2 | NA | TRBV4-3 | CASSQDRGGELFF | TGCGCCAGCAGCCAAGACAGGGGCGGGGAGCTGTTTTTT
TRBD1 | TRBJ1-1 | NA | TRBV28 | CASSLSGGLLNTEAFF | TGTGCCAGCAGTTTATCAGGGGGACTGTTGAACACTGAAGCTTTCTTT
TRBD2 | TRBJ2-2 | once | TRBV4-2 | CASSQELTGTSLTGELFF | TGTGCCAGCAGCCAAGAACTAACCGGGACTAGTCTCACCGGGGAGCTGTTTTTT
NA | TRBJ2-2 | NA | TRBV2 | CASSRESNTGELFF | TGTGCCAGCAGTCGAGAGTCTAACACCGGGGAGCTGTTTTTT
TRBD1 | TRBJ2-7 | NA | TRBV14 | CASSKGQGRGYEQYF | TGTGCCAGCAGTAAGGGACAGGGGCGAGGCTACGAGCAGTACTTC
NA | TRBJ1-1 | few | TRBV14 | CASSLQGQEAFF | TGTGCCAGCAGCCTTCAGGGACAAGAAGCTTTCTTT
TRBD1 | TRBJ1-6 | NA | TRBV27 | CASSGTGTVNSPLHF | TGTGCCAGCAGTGGAACCGGGACAGTCAATTCACCCCTCCACTTT
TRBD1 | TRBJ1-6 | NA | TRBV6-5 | CASSRQQGKNSPLHF | TGTGCCAGCAGTCGACAACAGGGGAAAAATTCACCCCTCCACTTT
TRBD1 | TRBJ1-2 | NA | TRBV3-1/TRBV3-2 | CASSPGQGLGYGYTF | TGTGCCAGCAGCCCGGGACAGGGCTTGGGCTATGGCTACACCTTC
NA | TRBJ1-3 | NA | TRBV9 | CASSVDSVAAGNTIYF | TGTGCCAGCAGCGTGGACTCGGTAGCTGCTGGAAACACCATATATTTT
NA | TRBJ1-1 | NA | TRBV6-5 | CASSPGLKGEAFF | TGTGCCAGCAGTCCGGGACTCAAAGGGGAAGCTTTCTTT
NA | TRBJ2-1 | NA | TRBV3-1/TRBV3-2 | CASSPGLTRLFF | TGTGCCAGCAGCCCAGGACTAACCCGGCTGTTCTTC
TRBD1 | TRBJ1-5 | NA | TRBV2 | CASRGTDSNQPQHF | TGTGCCAGCAGGGGGACAGATAGCAATCAGCCCCAGCATTTT
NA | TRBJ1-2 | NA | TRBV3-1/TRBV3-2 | CASSQVGSYGYTF | TGTGCCAGCAGCCAAGTCGGTTCTTATGGCTACACCTTC
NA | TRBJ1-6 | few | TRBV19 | CASRNFDSYNSPLHF | TGTGCCAGTAGGAACTTTGACAGCTATAATTCACCCCTCCACTTT
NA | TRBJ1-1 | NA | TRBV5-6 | CASSQLWNTEAFF | TGTGCCAGCAGCCAACTATGGAACACTGAAGCTTTCTTT
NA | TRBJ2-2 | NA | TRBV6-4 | CASSQQGDLNTGELFF | TGTGCCAGCAGTCAACAGGGAGATTTGAACACCGGGGAGCTGTTTTTT
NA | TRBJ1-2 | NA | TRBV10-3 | CAISESEIRVNYGYTF | TGTGCCATCAGTGAGTCGGAAATCAGGGTAAACTATGGCTACACCTTC
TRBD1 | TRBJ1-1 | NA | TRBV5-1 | CASSLGQGATEAFF | TGCGCCAGCAGCTTGGGTCAGGGGGCGACTGAAGCTTTCTTT
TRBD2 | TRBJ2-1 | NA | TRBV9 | CASSVQRGGSYNEQFF | TGTGCCAGCAGCGTCCAGCGGGGGGGCTCCTACAATGAGCAGTTCTTC
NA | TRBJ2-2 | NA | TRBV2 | CASSPGLSTGELFF | TGTGCCAGCAGCCCCGGACTTTCCACCGGGGAGCTGTTTTTT
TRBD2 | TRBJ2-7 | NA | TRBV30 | CAWSTHLAGSIPYEQYF | TGTGCCTGGAGTACCCACCTAGCGGGGTCCATCCCCTACGAGCAGTACTTC
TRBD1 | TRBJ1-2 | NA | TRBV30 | CAWSVGGAGGYTF | TGTGCCTGGAGTGTAGGGGGCGCGGGAGGCTACACCTTC
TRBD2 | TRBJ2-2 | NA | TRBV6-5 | CASTRTSGYTGELFF | TGTGCCAGCACCAGGACTAGCGGTTACACCGGGGAGCTGTTTTTT
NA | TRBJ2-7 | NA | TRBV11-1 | CASSPPFGSRQYF | TGTGCCAGCAGCCCCCCTTTTGGTTCGCGGCAGTACTTC
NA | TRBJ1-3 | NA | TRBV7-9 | CASSVDSSGNTIYF | TGTGCCAGCAGCGTAGACAGCTCTGGAAACACCATATATTTT
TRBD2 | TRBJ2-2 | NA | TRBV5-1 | CASSRGSFTGELFF | TGCGCCAGCAGCCGCGGGAGTTTCACCGGGGAGCTGTTTTTT
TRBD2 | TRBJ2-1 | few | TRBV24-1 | CATSDPGLADNEQFF | TGTGCCACCAGTGATCCCGGACTAGCGGACAATGAGCAGTTCTTC
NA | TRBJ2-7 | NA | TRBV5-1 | CASSSGGGQNEQYF | TGCGCCAGCAGCTCAGGGGGAGGTCAGAACGAGCAGTACTTC
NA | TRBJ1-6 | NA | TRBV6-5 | CASSYSIGQKNSPLHF | TGTGCCAGCAGTTACTCCATAGGACAGAAGAATTCACCCCTCCACTTT
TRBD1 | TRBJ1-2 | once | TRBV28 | CASSSTGGGSYGYTF | TGTGCCAGCAGTTCGACAGGGGGCGGGAGCTATGGCTACACCTTC
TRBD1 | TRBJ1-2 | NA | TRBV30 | CAWSGQGNYGYTF | TGTGCCTGGAGTGGACAGGGCAACTATGGCTACACCTTC
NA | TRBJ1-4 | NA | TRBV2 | CASSEIQVTNEKLFF | TGTGCCAGCAGTGAAATCCAGGTCACTAATGAAAAACTGTTTTTT
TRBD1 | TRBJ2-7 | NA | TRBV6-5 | CASRLTGEVEQYF | TGTGCCAGCAGACTTACAGGGGAAGTAGAGCAGTACTTC
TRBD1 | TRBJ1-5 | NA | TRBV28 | CASIPGQSNQPQHF | TGTGCCAGCATACCGGGACAGAGCAATCAGCCCCAGCATTTT
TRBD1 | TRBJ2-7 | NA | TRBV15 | CAVGPRGLRNEQYF | TGTGCCGTGGGACCCAGGGGGCTAAGGAACGAGCAGTACTTC
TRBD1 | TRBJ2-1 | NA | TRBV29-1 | CSVEDRYNEQFF | TGCAGCGTTGAGGACAGGTACAATGAGCAGTTCTTC
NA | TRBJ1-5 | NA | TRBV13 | CASSTGQTNSNQPQHF | TGTGCCAGCAGCACCGGACAGACCAATAGCAATCAGCCCCAGCATTTT
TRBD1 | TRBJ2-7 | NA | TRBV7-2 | CASSLHGTGDEQYF | TGTGCCAGCAGCCTGCATGGGACAGGGGACGAGCAGTACTTC
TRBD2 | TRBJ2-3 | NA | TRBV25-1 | CASSESGTITDTQYF | TGTGCCAGCAGTGAATCGGGGACTATCACAGATACGCAGTATTTT
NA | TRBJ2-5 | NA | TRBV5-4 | CASSRLVEETQYF | TGTGCCAGCAGCCGACTAGTAGAAGAGACCCAGTACTTC
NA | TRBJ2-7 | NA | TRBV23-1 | CASRNTASTTYEQYF | TGCGCCAGCAGGAACACGGCCAGTACTACCTACGAGCAGTACTTC
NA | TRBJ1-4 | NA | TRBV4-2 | CASSQAFGATNEKLFF | TGTGCCAGCAGCCAAGCTTTCGGAGCAACTAATGAAAAACTGTTTTTT
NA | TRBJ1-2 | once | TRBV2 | CASRFSYGYTF | TGTGCCAGCAGATTCTCCTATGGCTACACCTTC
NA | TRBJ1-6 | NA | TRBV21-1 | CASTRRQVNSPLHF | TGTGCCAGCACCCGCCGACAGGTTAATTCACCCCTCCACTTT